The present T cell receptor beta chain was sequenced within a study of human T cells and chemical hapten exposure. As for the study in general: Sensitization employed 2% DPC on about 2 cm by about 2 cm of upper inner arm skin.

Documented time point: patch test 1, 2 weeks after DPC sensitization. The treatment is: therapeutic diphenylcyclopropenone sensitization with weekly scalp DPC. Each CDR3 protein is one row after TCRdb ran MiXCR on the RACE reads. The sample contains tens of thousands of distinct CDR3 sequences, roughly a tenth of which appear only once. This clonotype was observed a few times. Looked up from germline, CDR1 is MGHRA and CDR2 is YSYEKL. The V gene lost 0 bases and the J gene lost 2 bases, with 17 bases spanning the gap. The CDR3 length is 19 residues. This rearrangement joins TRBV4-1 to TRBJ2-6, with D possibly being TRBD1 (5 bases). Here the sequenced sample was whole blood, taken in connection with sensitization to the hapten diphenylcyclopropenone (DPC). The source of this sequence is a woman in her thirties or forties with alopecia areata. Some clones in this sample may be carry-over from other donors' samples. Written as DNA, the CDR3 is TGCGCCAGCAGCCAAGATCCTCAGGGTGAGATGGCTGGGGCCAACGTCCTGACTTTC. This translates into CASSQDPQGEMAGANVLTF.